The 17 T cell receptor beta chains reported below all come from one sample, sequenced in a study of regulatory T cells in long-lasting Graves disease. Both iRepertoire HTBI primers and Arm-PCR of CDR3 regions were used to build the TCR beta libraries. One entry per CDR3 protein, called by TCRdb with MiXCR from the multiplex PCR reads. The sample includes approximately 490,000 distinct CDR3 sequences, about 17% of them seen just once. The sample's time point: newly diagnosed GD, antithyroid drugs for less than 3 months. Construction of the TCR library relied on RNA isolated from PBMCs. These data also featured in a second study, about T cells in Graves' hyperthyroidism and ophthalmopathy.

Sequencing was performed on peripheral blood mononuclear cells (PBMCs), taken at new diagnosis, from a patient treated with antithyroid drugs. Every receptor here comes from a man in his forties with Graves disease.

This clonotype was recorded many times. The V gene is TRBV11-2, the J gene TRBJ2-1; D not resolved. The CDR3 runs 12 residues. Germline assignment: CDR1 SGHAT and CDR2 FQNNGV. The V end was cut by 1 base, the J end by 8 bases, with 6 bases between. The DNA for the CDR3 is TGTGCCAGCAGCTTAGTTTCTTATGAGCAGTTCTTC. It is translated as CASSLVSYEQFF.

The chain is built from TRBV2 and TRBJ2-3; tentative D call: TRBD2 (6 bases). The CDR3 is made up of 14 amino acids. V was shortened by 7 bases and J by 2 bases, with 13 bases between the two germline ends. Per germline, CDR1 SNHLY and CDR2 FYNNEI. The CDR3 DNA reads TGTGCCAGCACCCTAGCGCTAAACACAGATACGCAGTATTTT. Amino acid sequence: CASTLALNTDTQYF.

The genes are TRBV2 and TRBJ2-3, with TRBD2 identical over 9 bases. Germline lookup yields CDR1 SNHLY and CDR2 FYNNEI. The CDR3 has 15 amino acids. V was pared by 6 bases and J by 5 bases, with 9 bases of the junction left unmatched. The CDR3 region has the DNA TGTGCCAGCAGACTGGCGGGAGGGGGCAAAGATACGCAGTATTTT. This codes for CASRLAGGGKDTQYF.

This clonotype was detected only a few times. V is TRBV30 and J is TRBJ2-7; 10 nucleotides align to TRBD2. The V and J ends lost 2 bases and 4 bases, in that order; junction bases with no gene match: 11. The CDR3 loop spans 16 amino acids. CDR1 is GTSNPN, CDR2 SVGIG, per germline (reference sequence). CDR3 loop: CAWSKREGRGGYEQYF. As DNA, the CDR3 is TGTGCCTGGAGTAAGCGGGAGGGCCGTGGCGGATACGAGCAGTACTTC.

This clonotype was counted ten times or more. The DNA of the CDR3 is TGCGCCAGCAGCCAAGACACTGCTAACTATGGCTACACCTTC. Amino acids: CASSQDTANYGYTF. The chain combines TRBV4-1 with TRBJ1-2; D gene ambiguous. The CDR3 spans 14 residues. Between the trimmed V and J ends, which lost 0 bases and 0 bases, there was a span of 5 bases. CDR1 is MGHRA, CDR2 YSYEKL, per germline.

This clonotype was observed many times. The V call is TRBV20-1, the J call TRBJ2-7; tentatively, D is TRBD1 or TRBD2 (5 bases each). The CDR3 covers 18 residues. Germline V lookup: CDR1 DFQATT, CDR2 SNEGSKA (reference sequence). V was clipped by 0 bases and J by 2 bases, with 23 bases between them. CDR3 DNA: TGCAGTGCTAGAGATCCTGCCCTCCCGAGGGGTCCCACCTACGAGCAGTACTTC. Translated: CSARDPALPRGPTYEQYF.

This rearrangement joins TRBV10-3 to TRBJ1-1; possibly TRBD1 for D (6 bases). V was clipped by 2 bases and J by 0 bases, with 13 bases between them. The CDR3 is 16 residues long. From germline, CDR1 is ENHRY and CDR2 SYGVKD. CDR3: CAISEQMGQMNTEAFF. The DNA for the CDR3 is TGTGCCATCAGTGAGCAAATGGGACAAATGAACACTGAAGCTTTCTTT.

Of note for this clonotype: This likely reflects a read error, since a far larger clone is one base away. CDR3 amino acids: CSASEGTRVRNEQYF. CDR3 sequence (DNA): TGCAGTGCTAGTGAGGGGACTAGGGTTCGCAATGAGCAGTACTTC. The gene calls are TRBV20-1 and TRBJ2-7, with 8 bases matching TRBD2. From germline, CDR1 is DFQATT and CDR2 SNEGSKA (reference sequence). The V and J ends lost 3 bases and 7 bases, in that order; junction bases with no gene match: 14. The CDR3 covers 15 residues.

Ten or more counts support this clonotype. At one end the junction does not follow the germline gene, possibly because of a read error. The chain links TRBV10-2 to TRBJ2-1; no firm D call. CDR1 is WSHSY and CDR2 is SAAADI in the germline V gene. CDR3 length: 14 amino acids. The chain's CDR3 is CASSEFHSDNELFF. The DNA for the CDR3 is TGCGCCAGCAGTGAATTCCATTCAGACAATGAGCTGTTCTTC.

In the case of this clonotype: It differs at one base from a far larger clone, so likely a read error. V usage is TRBV28 and J usage is TRBJ1-5; 8 nucleotides agree with TRBD1. Germline CDR1 reads MDHEN; CDR2 reads SYDVKM. The CDR3 length is 14 residues. The trim removed 6 bases at V and 2 bases at J, leaving 3 bases unmatched. The CDR3 DNA reads as TGTGCCAGCAGCATGGACAGGGGCAATCAGCCCCAGCATTTT. Amino acids: CASSMDRGNQPQHF. Looking up the rest from reference TRBV28 and TRBJ1-5 gives the full variable domain: DVKVTQSSRYLVKRTGEKVFLECVQDMDHENMFWYRQDPGLGLRLIYFSYDVKMKEKGDIPEGYSVSREKKERFSLILESASTNQTSMYLCASSMDRGNQPQHFGDGTRLSIL.

This clonotype occurred a few times. The chain carries TRBV29-1 and TRBJ2-1; a possible D gene is TRBD2 (7 bases). CDR1 SQVTM and CDR2 ANQGSEA come from the germline V gene. This CDR3 has 20 residues. V shed 1 base and J shed 2 bases, with 27 bases lying between them. CDR3 sequence (DNA): TGCAGCGTTGAAGGGGGGACCCCGACTAGCAGGGGAATACCCTACAATGAGCAGTTCTTC. Residues: CSVEGGTPTSRGIPYNEQFF.

This clonotype was seen a handful of times. The chain recombines TRBV10-3 with TRBJ2-6, with D tentatively TRBD2 (6 bases). Germline CDR1 is ENHRY and CDR2 is SYGVKD. Trimming removed 9 bases from V and 0 bases from J, with 18 bases in between. This CDR3 region has 17 residues. CDR3 region: CAIPRSGLNSGANVLTF. For the CDR3, the DNA is TGTGCCATACCCCGGTCGGGACTCAACTCTGGGGCCAACGTCCTGACTTTC.

This clonotype occurred many times. The rearrangement joins TRBV11-2 to TRBJ2-5; possibly TRBD1 or TRBD2 for D (5 bases each). The ends were cut back, 5 bases at V and 5 bases at J, with 18 bases in the middle. This CDR3 region has 15 residues. Germline-derived CDR1 and CDR2 are SGHAT and FQNNGV. The chain's CDR3 is CASSAGTRDGETQYF. CDR3 nucleotides: TGTGCCAGCAGCGCCGGGACCAGGGATGGGGAGACCCAGTACTTC.

This clonotype was counted only a few times. The J gene is TRBJ2-1, the V gene TRBV20-1, with D possibly matching TRBD2 (6 bases). The germline V gene encodes CDR1 DFQATT and CDR2 SNEGSKA (reference sequence). This CDR3 has 17 residues. V lost 0 bases and J 0 bases, leaving 15 bases between the germline ends. The CDR3 region is CSARDLGGISSYNEQFF. Written as DNA, the CDR3 is TGCAGTGCTAGAGACCTCGGCGGGATAAGCTCCTACAATGAGCAGTTCTTC.

This clonotype showed up just a few times. This rearrangement joins TRBV20-1 to TRBJ2-3; possible D gene TRBD2, 6 bases. This CDR3 has 14 residues. Germline V CDR1 and CDR2: DFQATT, SNEGSKA (reference sequence). The CDR3 nucleotides read TGCAGCGTCTTGGGAGGTGTCGGCACAGATACGCAGTATTTT. It specifies CSVLGGVGTDTQYF.

This clonotype was counted ten times or more. The chain links TRBV3-1 to TRBJ1-2; D remains unclear. Trimming left V 0 bases short and J 8 bases short, with 13 bases between. CDR1 and CDR2 from the germline V gene are LGHDT and YNNKEL (reference sequence). The CDR3 runs to 14 residues. CDR3 loop: CASSQEGWGRGYTF. CDR3 coding DNA: TGTGCCAGCAGCCAAGAAGGGTGGGGAAGAGGCTACACCTTC.

This clonotype has at least ten counts. The V call is TRBV7-9, the J call TRBJ2-1; 10 bases are shared with TRBD2. The CDR3 consists of 13 residues. V was pared by 6 bases and J by 7 bases, with 3 bases of the junction left unmatched. Germline V CDR1 and CDR2: SEHNR, FQNEAQ (reference sequence). CDR3 residues: CASSPSGRNEQFF. The CDR3 DNA reads TGTGCCAGCAGTCCTAGCGGGAGAAATGAGCAGTTCTTC.